This is a list of T cell receptor beta chains from one sample in a study of blood T cell repertoires in COVID-19. Here immunoSEQ multiplex PCR was the method, and the copy in TCRdb shows in-frame clones only, minus some. The top ten clones hold roughly 1.2% of a sample with 250,000 to 350,000 clones, around 82% of them seen once. The sequenced material came from peripheral blood. Receptor source: a woman aged 45-59 years with acute or convalescent COVID-19. CDR3s include the opening cysteine and the closing phenylalanine or tryptophan. The D gene is left open where the match is weak.

V	J	D	CDR3
TRBV11-1	TRBJ2-6	.	CASSTYLVSGANVLTF
TRBV9	TRBJ1-6	.	CASSSRQSLNSPLHF
TRBV19	TRBJ1-1	.	CASSPRDLNTEAFF
TRBV5-1	TRBJ2-3	TRBD2	CASRLRGGGDTQYF
TRBV28	TRBJ1-1	.	CASRANTEAFF
TRBV6-4	TRBJ1-2	.	CASSEEEGGYGYTF
TRBV6-6	TRBJ2-7	TRBD2	CASSSVSSGSNYEQYF
TRBV2	TRBJ2-2	.	CASSPITRGELFF
TRBV19	TRBJ1-1	.	CASGPHADTEAFF
TRBV19	TRBJ2-5	.	CASSMTQGQETQYF
TRBV5-1	TRBJ2-1	TRBD1	CASSLGTDNEQFF
TRBV29-1	TRBJ1-2	.	CSVEEGSTVYGYTF
TRBV29-1	TRBJ1-2	.	CSTNSVEGVGGYTF
TRBV27	TRBJ2-3	TRBD2	CASTGLAGTGSTDTQYF
TRBV10-2	TRBJ2-1	.	CASSLVDEQFF
TRBV20-1	TRBJ1-5	.	CSGGVGQPQHF
TRBV7-2	TRBJ2-7	.	CASSFTQGGGNEQYF
TRBV7-3	TRBJ2-7	TRBD2	CASSSTGLAMGEQYF
TRBV5-1	TRBJ1-2	.	CASSLVAANYGYTF
TRBV28	TRBJ1-6	.	CASSLGDLGSPLHF
TRBV12-5	TRBJ1-4	.	CASGANEKLFF
TRBV18	TRBJ1-1	.	CASSQSPGTEAFF
TRBV18	TRBJ1-2	.	CASSPSPGKHGYTF
TRBV3-1/TRBV3-2	TRBJ2-2	.	CASSQENRVTGELFF
TRBV7-2	TRBJ2-1	.	CASSLGRVNEQFF
TRBV7-2	TRBJ1-4	TRBD1	CASSRTGPREKLFF
TRBV7-9	TRBJ2-5	TRBD1	CASSPDVPGTAQETQYF
TRBV7-9	TRBJ1-2	.	CASSLQVSGYTF
TRBV9	TRBJ2-1	.	CASTPGDSHNEQFF
TRBV2	TRBJ1-2	.	CASRKETAGGYTF
TRBV9	TRBJ1-2	.	CASSVSWETSYGYTF
TRBV9	TRBJ2-1	.	CASSETPGYYNEQFF
TRBV7-2	TRBJ1-1	.	CASSLVGGASPGEAFF
TRBV7-9	TRBJ2-3	TRBD2	CASSLRTSGGSDTQYF
TRBV15	TRBJ2-7	.	CATSRGSTEAYEQYF
TRBV12-3/TRBV12-4	TRBJ1-3	.	CASRDSAGNTIYF
TRBV5-1	TRBJ2-1	.	CASSPYSGSYNEQFF
TRBV25-1	TRBJ1-3	.	CASSDSQGINSGNTIYF
TRBV7-3	TRBJ2-3	.	CASSPRTEADTQYF
TRBV14	TRBJ2-5	.	CASTFLMETQYF
TRBV5-3	TRBJ2-3	.	CARSLASTDTQYF
TRBV18	TRBJ1-1	.	CASSPAGGTEAFF
TRBV20-1	TRBJ1-5	TRBD1	CSASTGVNQPQHF
TRBV24-1	TRBJ2-3	TRBD2	CATSASGGAGDTQYF
TRBV20-1	TRBJ2-2	.	CSAKLAWELFF
TRBV12-3/TRBV12-4	TRBJ1-1	.	CASSITGTTEAFF
TRBV18	TRBJ2-1	.	CASSPLESSYNEQFF
TRBV19	TRBJ1-6	TRBD1	CASSLRTGSPLNSPLHF
TRBV9	TRBJ2-7	TRBD1	CASGRDRDDEQYF